The 11 T cell receptor beta chains below come from one sample, sequenced in a study of radiation and T cells in renal cell carcinoma (dated by TCRdb to the early 2020s). Taken with the paper, the label for time point translates to: baseline pretreatment blood. Read against the paper, the sample's treatment or condition label means: 15 Gy SBRT to primary tumor, nephrectomy 4 weeks later. The method was the immunoSEQ multiplex PCR assay. The clones in this table, taken by TCRdb from immuneACCESS, are in-frame only. Not every clone is retained; where verified, under half of the shortfall comes from an unresolved V gene, and the cause of the rest is unknown. This sample holds roughly 100,000 clones; about 88% were observed only once. Approximately 8.4% of the sample lies in the top ten. The sequenced sample was blood, obtained from a patient whose treatment included radiotherapy and nephrectomy. All receptors come from a man over 45 with renal cell carcinoma.

The V and J genes are TRBV4-1 and TRBJ2-5; D may be TRBD2 (6 bases). Trimming left V 4 bases short and J 4 bases short, with 13 bases between. The CDR3 totals 14 residues. Germline lookup yields CDR1 MGHRA and CDR2 YSYEKL. This CDR3 reads CASSRLGGLETQYF. CDR3 nucleotides: TGCGCCAGCAGCCGATTGGGGGGATTAGAGACCCAGTACTTC.

The chain combines TRBV7-2 with TRBJ1-4; D gene unclear. This CDR3 is 14 amino acids long. Trimming took off 5 bases at V and 7 bases at J, with 14 bases between the two ends. Germline V gene lookup returns CDR1 SGHTA and CDR2 FQGNSA. CDR3 amino acids: CASSAQPSGEKLFF. The CDR3 DNA reads as TGTGCCAGCAGCGCTCAACCCTCGGGTGAAAAACTGTTTTTT.

The chain employs TRBV5-6 and TRBJ2-7; D unclear. Germline-derived CDR1 and CDR2 are SGHDT and YYEEEE. Trimming took off 0 bases at V and 6 bases at J, with 4 bases between the two ends. CDR3 length: 11 amino acids. Written as DNA, the CDR3 is TGTGCCAGCAGCTTGGAATTCGAGCAGTACTTC. Its translation: CASSLEFEQYF.

The CDR3 DNA reads TGTGCCTGGGAGACTAGTTCCGAGCAGTACTTC. It encodes CAWETSSEQYF. The rearrangement links TRBV30 to TRBJ2-7; maybe TRBD2 (6 bases). The CDR3 extends over 11 amino acids. The germline gives CDR1 GTSNPN, CDR2 SVGIG (reference sequence). The germline V and J ends were trimmed by 5 bases and 6 bases, with 11 bases remaining between them.

V gene TRBV5-1 combines with J gene TRBJ1-4; no firm D call. In germline, CDR1 is SGHRS, CDR2 YFSETQ. The CDR3 is made up of 17 amino acids. Trimming removed 0 bases at V and 2 bases at J, with 14 bases between. The CDR3 spells CASSLDPGVGTNEKLFF. The CDR3 DNA reads as TGCGCCAGCAGCTTGGACCCCGGCGTTGGGACTAATGAAAAACTGTTTTTT.

The chain uses TRBV30 and TRBJ1-2; perhaps TRBD1 as D (5 bases). Germline V lookup: CDR1 GTSNPN, CDR2 SVGIG (reference sequence). This CDR3 comprises 11 residues. Trimming cost V 3 bases and J 6 bases, with 8 bases left between them. CDR3 sequence (DNA): TGTGCCTGGAGGCGCAGGGATGGCTACACCTTC. Translated, it gives CAWRRRDGYTF. Supplemented by reference TRBV30 and TRBJ1-2, the full variable domain reads SQTIHQWPATLVQPVGSPLSLECTVEGTSNPNLYWYRQAAGRGLQLLFYSVGIGQISSEVPQNLSASRPQDRQFILSSKKLLLSDSGFYLCAWRRRDGYTFGSGTRLTVV.

The V call is TRBV10-1, the J call TRBJ2-1; tentatively, D is TRBD2 (5 bases). Germline-derived CDR1 and CDR2 are WNHNN and SYGVQD (reference sequence). The CDR3 loop spans 16 amino acids. Trimming removed 6 bases at V and 0 bases at J, with 15 bases between. Here the CDR3 reads CASSLVGSSSYNEQFF. Written as DNA, the CDR3 is TGCGCCAGCAGCTTAGTGGGGAGTAGCTCCTACAATGAGCAGTTCTTC.

The rearrangement joins TRBV4-2 to TRBJ2-3; 9 nucleotides agree with TRBD2. Germline trimming cut 3 bases from V and 0 bases from J; bases unmatched to any gene: 10. Germline V gives CDR1 LGHNA, CDR2 YNFKEQ. The CDR3 runs 18 residues. The CDR3 region has the DNA TGTGCCAGCAGCCAGTTAAAGACTAGCGGAACTAGCACAGATACGCAGTATTTT. This sequence encodes CASSQLKTSGTSTDTQYF.

V gene TRBV10-3 combines with J gene TRBJ1-2; D possibly corresponds to TRBD1 (5 bases). CDR3 length: 14 amino acids. Per germline, CDR1 ENHRY and CDR2 SYGVKD. The V end was cut by 2 bases, the J end by 4 bases, with 11 bases between. CDR3 bases: TGTGCCATCAGTGAGGGGGACCTAACCTATGGCTACACCTTC. It translates to CAISEGDLTYGYTF.

The chain joins TRBV6-1 to TRBJ1-4; D gene uncertain. Between the trimmed V and J ends, which lost 1 base and 0 bases, there was a span of 9 bases. Germline V gene lookup returns CDR1 MNHNS and CDR2 SASEGT. This CDR3 is built from 16 residues. The CDR3 sequence is CASSEDLIATNEKLFF. In DNA, the CDR3 is TGTGCCAGCAGTGAAGACCTGATAGCAACTAATGAAAAACTGTTTTTT.

In nucleotides, the CDR3 is TGTGCCAGTATGGCACAGGGGATTATAACCGGGGAGCTGTTTTTT. Amino acids: CASMAQGIITGELFF. This chain uses TRBV19 with TRBJ2-2, with 7 bases lining up with TRBD1. The CDR3 is 15 residues long. V dropped 7 bases and J dropped 5; count of bases not matched to a gene: 10. In germline, CDR1 is LNHDA, CDR2 SQIVND (reference sequence).